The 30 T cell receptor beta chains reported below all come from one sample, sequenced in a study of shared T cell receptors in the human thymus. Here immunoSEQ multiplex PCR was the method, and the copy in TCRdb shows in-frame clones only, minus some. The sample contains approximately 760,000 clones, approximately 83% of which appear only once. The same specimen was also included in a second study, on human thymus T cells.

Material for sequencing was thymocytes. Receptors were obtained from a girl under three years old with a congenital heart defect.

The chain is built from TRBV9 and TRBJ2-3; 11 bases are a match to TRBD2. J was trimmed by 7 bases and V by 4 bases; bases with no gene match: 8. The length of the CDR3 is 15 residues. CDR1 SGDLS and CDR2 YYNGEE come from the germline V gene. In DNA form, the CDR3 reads TGTGCCAGCAGCCCGAGGACTAGCGGGCTAAATACGCAGTATTTT. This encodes CASSPRTSGLNTQYF.

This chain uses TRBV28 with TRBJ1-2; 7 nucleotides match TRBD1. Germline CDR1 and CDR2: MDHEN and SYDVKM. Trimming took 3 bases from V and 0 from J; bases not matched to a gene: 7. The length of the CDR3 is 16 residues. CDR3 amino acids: CASSFRQGLANYGYTF. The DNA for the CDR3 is TGTGCCAGCAGTTTCCGACAGGGACTAGCTAACTATGGCTACACCTTC.

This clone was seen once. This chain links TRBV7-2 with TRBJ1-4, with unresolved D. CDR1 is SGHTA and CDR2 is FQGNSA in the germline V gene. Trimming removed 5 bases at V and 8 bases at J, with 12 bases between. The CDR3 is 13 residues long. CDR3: CASSPRTGEKLFF. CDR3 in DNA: TGTGCCAGCAGCCCACGGACTGGGGAAAAACTGTTTTTT.

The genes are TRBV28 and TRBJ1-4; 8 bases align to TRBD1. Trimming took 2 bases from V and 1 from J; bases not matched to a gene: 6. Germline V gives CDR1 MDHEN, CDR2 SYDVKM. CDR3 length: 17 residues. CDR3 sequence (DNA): TGTGCCAGCAGTTTACAGGGGGCGATTGAAACTAATGAAAAACTGTTTTTT. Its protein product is CASSLQGAIETNEKLFF.

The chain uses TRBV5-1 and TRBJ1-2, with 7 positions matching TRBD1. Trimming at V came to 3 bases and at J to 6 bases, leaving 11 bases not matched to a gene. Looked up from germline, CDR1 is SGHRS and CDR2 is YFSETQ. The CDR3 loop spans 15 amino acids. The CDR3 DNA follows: TGCGCCAGCAGCTCGGAGACAGGGAGTGAGGATGGCTACACCTTC. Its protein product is CASSSETGSEDGYTF.

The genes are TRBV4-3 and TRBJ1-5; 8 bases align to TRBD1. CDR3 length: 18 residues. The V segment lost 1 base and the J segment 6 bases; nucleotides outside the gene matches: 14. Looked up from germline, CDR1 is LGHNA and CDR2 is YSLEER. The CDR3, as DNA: TGCGCCAGCAGCCAAGTCGCGGACAGGGAGTACCTTGGTCAGCCCCAGCATTTT. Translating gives CASSQVADREYLGQPQHF.

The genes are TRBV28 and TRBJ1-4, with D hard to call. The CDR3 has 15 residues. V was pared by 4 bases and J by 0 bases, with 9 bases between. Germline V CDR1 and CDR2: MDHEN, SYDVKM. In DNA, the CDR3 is TGTGCCAGCAGTTCAGACTGTGCAACTAATGAAAAACTGTTTTTT. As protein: CASSSDCATNEKLFF. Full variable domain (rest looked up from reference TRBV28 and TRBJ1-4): DVKVTQSSRYLVKRTGEKVFLECVQDMDHENMFWYRQDPGLGLRLIYFSYDVKMKEKGDIPEGYSVSREKKERFSLILESASTNQTSMYLCASSSDCATNEKLFFGSGTQLSVL.

The CDR3 DNA is TGTGCCAGCAGTGCAAACAGGGGGCGCGTTCAGCCCCAGCATTTT. This gives the protein CASSANRGRVQPQHF. The V gene is TRBV6-1, the J gene TRBJ1-5, with 9 nucleotides matching TRBD1. Germline V gene lookup returns CDR1 MNHNS and CDR2 SASEGT. J was trimmed by 6 bases and V by 4 bases; bases with no gene match: 7. This CDR3 spans 15 amino acids.

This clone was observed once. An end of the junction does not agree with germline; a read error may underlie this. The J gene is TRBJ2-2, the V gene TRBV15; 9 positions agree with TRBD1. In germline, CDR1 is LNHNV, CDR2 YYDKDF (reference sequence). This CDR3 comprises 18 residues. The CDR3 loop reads CATGRDQWGQGKTGELFF. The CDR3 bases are TGTGCCACCGGCAGAGACCAGTGGGGACAGGGAAAGACCGGGGAGCTGTTTTTT.

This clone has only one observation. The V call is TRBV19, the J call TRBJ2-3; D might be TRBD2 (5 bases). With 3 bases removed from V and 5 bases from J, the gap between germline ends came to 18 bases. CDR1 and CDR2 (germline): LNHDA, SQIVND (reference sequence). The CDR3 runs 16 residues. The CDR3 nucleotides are TGTGCCAGTAGTATCCTGTCAAGAGAGGCGGGAGATACGCAGTATTTT. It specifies CASSILSREAGDTQYF.

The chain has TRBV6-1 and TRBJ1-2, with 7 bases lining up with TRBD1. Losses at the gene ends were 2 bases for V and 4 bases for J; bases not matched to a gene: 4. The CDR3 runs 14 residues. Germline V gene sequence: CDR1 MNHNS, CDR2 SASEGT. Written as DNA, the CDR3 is TGTGCCAGCAGTGAAAACAGGGGAGGCTATGGCTACACCTTC. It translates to CASSENRGGYGYTF.

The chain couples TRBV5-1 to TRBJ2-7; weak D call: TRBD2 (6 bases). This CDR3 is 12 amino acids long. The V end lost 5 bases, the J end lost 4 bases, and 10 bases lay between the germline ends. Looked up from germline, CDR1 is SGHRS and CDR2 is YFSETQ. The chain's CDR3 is CASSPEGYEQYF. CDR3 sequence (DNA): TGCGCCAGCAGTCCGGAGGGGTACGAGCAGTACTTC.

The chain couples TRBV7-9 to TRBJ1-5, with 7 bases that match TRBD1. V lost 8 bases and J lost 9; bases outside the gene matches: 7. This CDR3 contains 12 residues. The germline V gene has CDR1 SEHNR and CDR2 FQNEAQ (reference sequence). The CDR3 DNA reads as TGTGCCAGCGGGAGAGGGGGCGTGCCCCAGCATTTT. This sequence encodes CASGRGGVPQHF.

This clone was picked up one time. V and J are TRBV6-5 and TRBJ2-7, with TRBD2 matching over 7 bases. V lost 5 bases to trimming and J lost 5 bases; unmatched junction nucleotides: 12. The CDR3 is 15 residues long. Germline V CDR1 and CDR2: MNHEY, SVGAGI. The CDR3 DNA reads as TGTGCCAGCAGTAATCCGGGACCGGGAGGTGACGAGCAGTACTTC. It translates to CASSNPGPGGDEQYF.

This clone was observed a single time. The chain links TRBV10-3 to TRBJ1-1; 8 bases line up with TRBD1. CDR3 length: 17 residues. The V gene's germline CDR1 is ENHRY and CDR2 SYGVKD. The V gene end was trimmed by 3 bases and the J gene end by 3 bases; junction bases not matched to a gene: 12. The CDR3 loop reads CAISDQDRAPGDTEAFF. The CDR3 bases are TGTGCCATCAGTGACCAGGACAGGGCGCCTGGGGACACTGAAGCTTTCTTT.

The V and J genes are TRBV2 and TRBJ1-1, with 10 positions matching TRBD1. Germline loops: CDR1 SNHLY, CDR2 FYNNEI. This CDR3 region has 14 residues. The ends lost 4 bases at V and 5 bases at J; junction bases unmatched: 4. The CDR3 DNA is TGTGCCAGCAGTGGCCGGACAGGGGGGACTGAAGCTTTCTTT. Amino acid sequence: CASSGRTGGTEAFF.

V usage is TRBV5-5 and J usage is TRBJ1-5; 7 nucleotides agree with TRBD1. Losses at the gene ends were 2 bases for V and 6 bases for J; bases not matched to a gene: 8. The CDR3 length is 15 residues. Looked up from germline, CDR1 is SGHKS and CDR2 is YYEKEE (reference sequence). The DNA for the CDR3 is TGTGCCAGCAGCTTAAGGAGGGGGCCAGGTCAGCCCCAGCATTTT. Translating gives CASSLRRGPGQPQHF.

This chain's CDR3 is CASSFREATYGYTF. CDR3 coding DNA: TGCGCCAGCAGCTTCCGGGAAGCTACCTATGGCTACACCTTC. The chain combines TRBV5-1 with TRBJ1-2; D unclear. The germline V gene encodes CDR1 SGHRS and CDR2 YFSETQ. V was shortened by 2 bases and J by 4 bases, with 12 bases between the two germline ends. CDR3 length: 14 amino acids. Full variable domain (outside the CDR3, taken from reference TRBV5-1 and TRBJ1-2): KAGVTQTPRYLIKTRGQQVTLSCSPISGHRSVSWYQQTPGQGLQFLFEYFSETQRNKGNFPGRFSGRQFSNSRSEMNVSTLELGDSALYLCASSFREATYGYTFGSGTRLTVV.

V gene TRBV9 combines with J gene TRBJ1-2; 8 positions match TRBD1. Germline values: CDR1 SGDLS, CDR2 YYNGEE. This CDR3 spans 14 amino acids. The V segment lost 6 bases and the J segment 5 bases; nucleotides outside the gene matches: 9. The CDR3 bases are TGTGCCAGCAACTTCCCAGGGGGCGCTTATGGCTACACCTTC. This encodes CASNFPGGAYGYTF.

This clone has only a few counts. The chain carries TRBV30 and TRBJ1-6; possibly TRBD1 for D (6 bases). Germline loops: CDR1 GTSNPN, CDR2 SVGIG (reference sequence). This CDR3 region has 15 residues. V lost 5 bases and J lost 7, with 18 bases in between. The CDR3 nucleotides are TGTGCCTGGTCCCGCAGGGGCTACTACAATTCACCCCTCCACTTT. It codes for CAWSRRGYYNSPLHF.

Here the CDR3 DNA reads TGTGCCAGCAGCGTAGAGCCAGGGGAAAGGAGTAACTATGGCTACACCTTC. Translating it yields CASSVEPGERSNYGYTF. The chain recombines TRBV9 with TRBJ1-2, with a tentative D call TRBD1 (6 bases). V was clipped by 0 bases and J by 1 base, with 16 bases between them. CDR3 size: 17 residues. Germline V gene sequence: CDR1 SGDLS, CDR2 YYNGEE.

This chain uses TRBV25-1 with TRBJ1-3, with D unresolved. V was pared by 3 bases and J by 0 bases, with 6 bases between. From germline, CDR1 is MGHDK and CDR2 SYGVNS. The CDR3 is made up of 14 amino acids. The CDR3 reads CASSDLYSGNTIYF. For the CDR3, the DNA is TGTGCCAGCAGTGACCTTTACTCTGGAAACACCATATATTTT.

The CDR3 region is CARAWGVTFTDTQYF. In nucleotides, the CDR3 is TGTGCCCGAGCATGGGGGGTTACTTTCACAGATACGCAGTATTTT. The chain recombines TRBV2 with TRBJ2-3, with D perhaps matching TRBD2 (6 bases). Germline-derived CDR1 and CDR2 are SNHLY and FYNNEI. Trimming took 11 bases from V and 2 from J, leaving 20 bases between them. The CDR3 is 15 amino acids.

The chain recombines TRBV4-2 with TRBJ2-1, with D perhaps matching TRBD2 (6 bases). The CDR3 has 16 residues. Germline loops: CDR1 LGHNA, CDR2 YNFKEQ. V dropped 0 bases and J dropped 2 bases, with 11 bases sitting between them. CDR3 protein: CASSQEPRGTYNEQFF. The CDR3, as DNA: TGTGCCAGCAGCCAAGAGCCTCGGGGGACCTACAATGAGCAGTTCTTC.

The CDR3 loop is CASSPLVSLTDTQYF. DNA for the CDR3: TGCGCCAGCAGCCCTTTAGTATCTCTCACAGATACGCAGTATTTT. The chain joins TRBV5-1 to TRBJ2-3; D is ambiguous. The CDR3 spans 15 residues. Germline assignment: CDR1 SGHRS and CDR2 YFSETQ. V was pared by 4 bases and J by 2 bases, with 14 bases between.

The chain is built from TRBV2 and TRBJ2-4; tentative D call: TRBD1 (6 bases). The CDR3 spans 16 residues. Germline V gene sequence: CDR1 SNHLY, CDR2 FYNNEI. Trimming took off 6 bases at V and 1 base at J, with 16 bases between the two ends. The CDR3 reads CASSSLRGRAKNIQYF. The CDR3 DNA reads TGTGCCAGCAGCAGCCTCAGGGGAAGGGCCAAAAACATTCAGTACTTC.

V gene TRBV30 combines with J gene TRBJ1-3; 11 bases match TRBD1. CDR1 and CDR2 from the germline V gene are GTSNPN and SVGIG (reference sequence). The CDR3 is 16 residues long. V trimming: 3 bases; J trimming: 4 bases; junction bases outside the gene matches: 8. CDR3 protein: CAWRDRDRGTGNTIYF. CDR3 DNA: TGTGCCTGGAGAGACCGGGACAGGGGGACCGGAAACACCATATATTTT.

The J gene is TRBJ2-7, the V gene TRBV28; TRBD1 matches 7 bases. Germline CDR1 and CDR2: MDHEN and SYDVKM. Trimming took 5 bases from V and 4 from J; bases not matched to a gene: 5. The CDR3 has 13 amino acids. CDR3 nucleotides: TGTGCCAGCAGTCCCCAGACAGGGTACGAGCAGTACTTC. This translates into CASSPQTGYEQYF.

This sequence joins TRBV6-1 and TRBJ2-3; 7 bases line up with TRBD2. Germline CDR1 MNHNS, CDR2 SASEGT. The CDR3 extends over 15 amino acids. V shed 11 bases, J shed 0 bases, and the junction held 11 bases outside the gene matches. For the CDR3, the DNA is TGTGCCCTCCGGGAGGCGGAGGATAGCACAGATACGCAGTATTTT. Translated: CALREAEDSTDTQYF.

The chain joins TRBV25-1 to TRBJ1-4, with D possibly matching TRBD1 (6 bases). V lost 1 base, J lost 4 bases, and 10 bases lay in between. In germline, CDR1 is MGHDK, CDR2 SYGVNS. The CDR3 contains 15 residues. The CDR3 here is CASSEFDRHNEKLFF. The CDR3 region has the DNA TGTGCCAGCAGTGAATTTGACAGGCATAATGAAAAACTGTTTTTT.